Listed below are T cell receptor beta chains from one sample, sequenced in a study of blood T cell repertoires in COVID-19. The assay was immunoSEQ multiplex PCR, and TCRdb's table has in-frame clones only and misses some. The table lists approximately 140,000 clones, about 86% of them singletons. The sample consisted of peripheral blood. Receptor source: a man between 65 and 80 years old with acute or convalescent COVID-19. Each CDR3 is given without its conserved first and last residue. Each record gives: clone size, V gene, CDR3 protein. Expanded clones are given a class, and other clones once, few, many or no size at all.

-,TRBV5-5,ASSFSGLGSEAF
-,TRBV4-2,ASSQDRWRGGTEAF
-,TRBV12-3/TRBV12-4,ASRGTLSYEQY
-,TRBV5-1,ASSPELGSPYNEQF
once,TRBV7-2,ASSRAGTGAGYT
-,TRBV18,ASSPLRDNEQY
-,TRBV2,ASSTTGGGPLH
-,TRBV29-1,SVADGGNQPQH
once,TRBV6-1,ASSDFRQGNTGELF
-,TRBV30,AWGTGLETQY
-,TRBV7-2,ASSLDRGLDTQY
-,TRBV7-8,ASSLKGPGDSSPLH
-,TRBV7-3,ASSLGRDNEQF
-,TRBV19,ASSIGGRGNEQF
-,TRBV18,ASSPRTESWNTEAF
-,TRBV19,ASTGDLNQPQH
-,TRBV5-1,ASSLEQYGYT
-,TRBV7-3,ASRDRANTGELF
-,TRBV4-3,ASSQDRSGNQPQH
-,TRBV7-2,ASSPGGYEQY
-,TRBV13,ASSSRTSGSIDTQY
-,TRBV7-9,ASSPGISTDTQY
-,TRBV9,ASSVAAGLADQETQY
once,TRBV7-9,ASSLDPGRLGNEQF
-,TRBV5-4,ASSPAGVTDTQY
-,TRBV5-1,ASSLGTGGGQPQH
-,TRBV24-1,ATSDTSGSSHEQF
-,TRBV4-1,ASSQVLSGNGDTQY
-,TRBV9,ANSVEPCTNYGYT
-,TRBV29-1,SVISGTGEPSSYNEQF
-,TRBV6-6,ASTGATGELF
-,TRBV10-2,ARGTGTGPSGANVLT
many,TRBV28,ASSIETGTGEEQY
-,TRBV5-4,ASSTTTSTDTQY
-,TRBV9,ASSLTSGSRTGELF
once,TRBV30,AWSTGGSYGYT
-,TRBV11-3,ASSPALAPYEQY
-,TRBV11-2,ASTTTSGTAYEQY
-,TRBV9,ASSSSLSNEKLF
-,TRBV4-3,ASSQKGIAEETQY
-,TRBV5-4,ASTLPGGITDTQY
-,TRBV28,ASSYVLASGRTPVGF
-,TRBV7-2,ASSLDRVRYEQY
-,TRBV7-2,ASSLGGGRSETQY
-,TRBV18,ASSEGQGGEKLF
-,TRBV28,ASSLDRILPQH
-,TRBV5-4,ASSPPGGRSYNEQF
-,TRBV28,ASSLGGQNEKLF
-,TRBV19,ASSIRQGEQY
-,TRBV5-1,ASSLVPGQGSLNTEAF
-,TRBV5-5,ASSVYGRTTDTQY
-,TRBV3-1/TRBV3-2,ASSQDLQAGYT
-,TRBV7-8,ASSLTGGTDTQY